Below, 16 T cell receptor beta chains from the same sample are listed, as sequenced in a study of T cells after yellow fever vaccination. TCRdb reprocessed the 5' RACE reads with MiXCR, giving one entry per CDR3 protein. The table includes under 300,000 distinct CDR3 sequences, roughly 6.8% detected once. The source material was CD4+ T cells sorted from PBMCs, sampled on the day of the yellow fever booster vaccination. The origin of the receptors is a man aged 25 to 45 who received the YFV17D yellow fever vaccine.

This clonotype was picked up a small number of times. The chain couples TRBV28 to TRBJ1-5; tentatively, D is TRBD1 (6 bases). CDR1 MDHEN and CDR2 SYDVKM come from the germline V gene. Trimming shortened V by 6 bases and J by 4 bases, and 7 bases separated the two germline ends. The CDR3 is 12 residues long. In DNA form, the CDR3 reads TGTGCCAGCAGGGGGACAAATCAGCCCCAGCATTTT. Translation: CASRGTNQPQHF. Based on the CDR3 plus reference TRBV28 and TRBJ1-5, the full variable domain is DVKVTQSSRYLVKRTGEKVFLECVQDMDHENMFWYRQDPGLGLRLIYFSYDVKMKEKGDIPEGYSVSREKKERFSLILESASTNQTSMYLCASRGTNQPQHFGDGTRLSIL.

V usage is TRBV30 and J usage is TRBJ2-7; TRBD1 agrees at 10 bases. The CDR3 contains 15 residues. After removal of 2 bases from V and 3 bases from J, the junction contained 7 bases not matched to a gene. Germline CDR1 is GTSNPN and CDR2 is SVGIG (reference sequence). The CDR3 protein is CAWSPRDRGVYEQYF. The CDR3 DNA reads TGTGCCTGGAGTCCCCGGGACAGGGGTGTCTACGAGCAGTACTTC.

This clonotype was counted between two and nine times. This chain connects TRBV4-2 to TRBJ2-7, with a weak D call TRBD1 (6 bases). Germline CDR1 LGHNA, CDR2 YNFKEQ. V dropped 1 base and J dropped 5 bases, with 18 bases sitting between them. CDR3 length: 16 residues. CDR3 sequence: CASSQASLRGRNEQYF. CDR3 DNA sequence: TGTGCCAGCAGCCAAGCAAGCCTCAGGGGAAGGAACGAGCAGTACTTC.

V gene TRBV7-2 combines with J gene TRBJ2-7; TRBD1 or TRBD2 may be the D gene (5 bases each). The CDR3 length is 15 residues. Deletions cut 2 bases from V and 2 bases from J, with 13 bases between. Germline CDR1 is SGHTA and CDR2 is FQGNSA. The CDR3 DNA follows: TGTGCCAGCAGCTTATACCGGGACGGAGCCTACGAGCAGTACTTC. It yields the protein CASSLYRDGAYEQYF.

This clonotype has a handful of counts. J is TRBJ2-1 and V is TRBV10-3; 10 bases agree with TRBD2. The ends lost 2 bases at V and 12 bases at J; junction bases unmatched: 13. Per germline, CDR1 ENHRY and CDR2 SYGVKD. This CDR3 contains 16 residues. Here the CDR3 reads CAISEGSSGSPMVQFF. For the CDR3, the DNA is TGTGCCATCAGTGAGGGGTCTAGCGGGAGTCCAATGGTGCAGTTCTTC.

This clonotype was recorded a few times. The chain has TRBV6-2 or TRBV6-3 and TRBJ2-7, with TRBD2 as a possible D gene (6 bases). CDR1 is MNHEY and CDR2 is SVGEGT in the germline V gene. V was shortened by 11 bases and J by 9 bases, with 26 bases between the two germline ends. This CDR3 spans 14 amino acids. The CDR3: CAVTGYDGSPGQYF. CDR3 sequence (DNA): TGTGCCGTAACGGGATATGACGGGAGTCCCGGGCAGTACTTC.

This clonotype was seen at least ten times. The chain carries TRBV3-1 and TRBJ1-1; D is possibly TRBD1 (5 bases). V gave up 5 bases and J gave up 3 bases, with 13 bases separating them. The CDR3 has 14 amino acids. Germline loops: CDR1 LGHDT, CDR2 YNNKEL (reference sequence). The CDR3 region is CASSRGRVYTEAFF. The CDR3 DNA is TGTGCCAGCAGCAGAGGCAGGGTATACACTGAAGCTTTCTTT.

This clonotype was found a few times. This chain uses TRBV5-8 with TRBJ1-1; 8 bases align to TRBD1. J gave up 6 bases and V 2 bases, and 9 bases lay outside the gene matches. Germline V CDR1 and CDR2: SGHTS, YDEGEE. The CDR3 runs 15 residues. CDR3 protein: CASSFGDRKSSEAFF. Written as DNA, the CDR3 is TGTGCCAGCAGCTTCGGGGACAGGAAAAGCTCTGAAGCTTTCTTT.

This clonotype came up many times. The chain carries TRBV5-4 and TRBJ2-1, with D uncertain. CDR1 and CDR2 (germline): SGHNT, YYREEE (reference sequence). The CDR3 covers 17 residues. Trimming cost V 5 bases and J 9 bases, with 27 bases left between them. The CDR3 reads CASSTTPPRVGVSEQFF. In nucleotides, the CDR3 is TGTGCCAGCAGTACAACCCCCCCTAGGGTGGGCGTATCTGAGCAGTTCTTC.

The chain is built from TRBV6-5 and TRBJ2-6; D uncertain. Between the trimmed V and J ends, which lost 3 bases and 4 bases, there was a span of 4 bases. Looked up from germline, CDR1 is MNHEY and CDR2 is SVGAGI. This CDR3 is 13 amino acids long. The CDR3 DNA sequence: TGTGCCAGCAGTTATCCCGGGGCCAACGTCCTGACTTTC. Its protein product is CASSYPGANVLTF.

This clonotype occurred many times. CDR3 sequence: CSVLQGGNIQYF. In DNA form, the CDR3 reads TGCAGCGTTTTACAGGGCGGTAACATTCAGTACTTC. V usage is TRBV29-1 and J usage is TRBJ2-4; D may be TRBD1 (6 bases). The CDR3 spans 12 residues. Per germline, CDR1 SQVTM and CDR2 ANQGSEA. With 5 bases removed from V and 7 bases from J, the gap between germline ends came to 12 bases.

This clonotype has at least ten counts. The J gene is TRBJ1-1, the V gene TRBV7-9; no reliable D call. The CDR3 loop spans 13 amino acids. Germline CDR1 SEHNR, CDR2 FQNEAQ (reference sequence). V was cut by 5 bases and J by 1 base, with 8 bases left in between. CDR3 loop: CASSQDGNTEAFF. In DNA form, the CDR3 reads TGTGCCAGCAGCCAGGACGGGAACACTGAAGCTTTCTTT.

The V call is TRBV2, the J call TRBJ2-3; 12 bases align to TRBD2. This CDR3 is built from 18 residues. CDR1 is SNHLY and CDR2 is FYNNEI in the germline V gene. With 5 bases clipped from V and 4 bases from J, the junction kept 13 bases outside the gene matches. As DNA, the CDR3 is TGTGCCAGCAGTTTTTGGACTAGCGGGAAAGGCGGCGCAGATACGCAGTATTTT. The encoded protein is CASSFWTSGKGGADTQYF. Filled out from reference TRBV2 and TRBJ2-3, the complete variable domain reads EPEVTQTPSHQVTQMGQEVILRCVPISNHLYFYWYRQILGQKVEFLVSFYNNEISEKSEIFDDQFSVERPDGSNFTLKIRSTKLEDSAMYFCASSFWTSGKGGADTQYFGPGTRLTVL.

This clonotype was counted many times. The chain couples TRBV7-2 to TRBJ2-1; the D is unclear. The V gene lost 1 base and the J gene lost 5 bases, with 6 bases spanning the gap. This CDR3 comprises 13 residues. Germline CDR1 reads SGHTA; CDR2 reads FQGNSA. CDR3 DNA sequence: TGTGCCAGCAGCTTAGGCCAGCACAATGAGCAGTTCTTC. It codes for CASSLGQHNEQFF.

V usage is TRBV11-2 and J usage is TRBJ2-7; TRBD1 matches 10 bases. Germline values: CDR1 SGHAT, CDR2 FQNNGV. J gave up 2 bases and V 6 bases, and 7 bases lay outside the gene matches. CDR3 size: 15 residues. CDR3 amino acids: CASRRPGTGAYEQYF. The DNA for the CDR3 is TGTGCCAGCAGACGGCCCGGGACAGGGGCCTACGAGCAGTACTTC.

This clonotype has just a few counts. This chain connects TRBV7-2 to TRBJ2-7; D gene uncertain. Trimming shortened V by 2 bases and J by 4 bases, and 6 bases separated the two germline ends. Germline assignment: CDR1 SGHTA and CDR2 FQGNSA. This CDR3 region has 12 residues. DNA of the CDR3: TGTGCCAGCAGCTTATATCGATACGAGCAGTACTTC. Amino acid sequence: CASSLYRYEQYF. Full variable domain (rest looked up from reference TRBV7-2 and TRBJ2-7): GAGVSQSPSNKVTEKGKDVELRCDPISGHTALYWYRQSLGQGLEFLIYFQGNSAPDKSGLPSDRFSAERTGGSVSTLTIQRTQQEDSAVYLCASSLYRYEQYFGPGTRLTVT.